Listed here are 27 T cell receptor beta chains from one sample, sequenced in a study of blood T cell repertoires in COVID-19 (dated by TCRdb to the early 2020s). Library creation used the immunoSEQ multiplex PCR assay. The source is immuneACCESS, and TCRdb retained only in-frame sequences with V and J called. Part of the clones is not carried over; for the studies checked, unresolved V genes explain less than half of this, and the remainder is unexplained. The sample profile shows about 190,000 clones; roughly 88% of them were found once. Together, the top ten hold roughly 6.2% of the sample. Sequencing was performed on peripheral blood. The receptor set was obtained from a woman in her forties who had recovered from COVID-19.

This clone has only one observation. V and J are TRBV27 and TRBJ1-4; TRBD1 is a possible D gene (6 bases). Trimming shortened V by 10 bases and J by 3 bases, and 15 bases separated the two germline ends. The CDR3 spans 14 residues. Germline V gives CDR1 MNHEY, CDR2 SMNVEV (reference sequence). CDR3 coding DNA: TGTGCCACCAAGGCGGGGGCAGCTAATGAAAAACTGTTTTTT. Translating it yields CATKAGAANEKLFF.

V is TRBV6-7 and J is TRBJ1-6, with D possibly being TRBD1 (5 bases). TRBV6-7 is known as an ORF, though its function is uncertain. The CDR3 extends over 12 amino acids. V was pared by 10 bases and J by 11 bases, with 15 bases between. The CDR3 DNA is TGTGCCACCTTGGGGCCCATTGCACCCCTCCACTTT. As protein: CATLGPIAPLHF.

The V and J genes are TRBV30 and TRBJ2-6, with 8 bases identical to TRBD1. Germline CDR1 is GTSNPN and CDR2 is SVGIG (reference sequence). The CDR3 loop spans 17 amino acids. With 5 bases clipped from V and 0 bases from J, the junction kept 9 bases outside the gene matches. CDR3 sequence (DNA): TGTGCCTGGGGATCAGGGGGCTTTGGCTCTGGGGCCAACGTCCTGACTTTC. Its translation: CAWGSGGFGSGANVLTF.

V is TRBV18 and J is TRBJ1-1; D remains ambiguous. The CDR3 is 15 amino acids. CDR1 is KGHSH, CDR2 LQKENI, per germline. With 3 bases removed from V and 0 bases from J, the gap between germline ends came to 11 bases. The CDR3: CASSPTVDMNTEAFF. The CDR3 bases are TGTGCCAGCTCACCTACGGTCGACATGAACACTGAAGCTTTCTTT. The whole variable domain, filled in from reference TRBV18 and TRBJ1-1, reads NAGVMQNPRHLVRRRGQEARLRCSPMKGHSHVYWYRQLPEEGLKFMVYLQKENIIDESGMPKERFSAEFPKEGPSILRIQQVVRGDSAAYFCASSPTVDMNTEAFFGQGTRLTVV.

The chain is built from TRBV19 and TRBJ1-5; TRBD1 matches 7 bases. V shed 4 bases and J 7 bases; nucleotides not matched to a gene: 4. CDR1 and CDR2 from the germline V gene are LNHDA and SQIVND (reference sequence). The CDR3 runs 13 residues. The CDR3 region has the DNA TGTGCCAGTAGTAAAGGGGGCCGGCAGCCCCAGCATTTT. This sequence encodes CASSKGGRQPQHF.

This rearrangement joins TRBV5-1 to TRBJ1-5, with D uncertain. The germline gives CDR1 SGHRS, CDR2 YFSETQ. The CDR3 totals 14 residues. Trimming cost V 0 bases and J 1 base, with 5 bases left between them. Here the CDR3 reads CASSLGESNQPQHF. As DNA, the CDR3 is TGCGCCAGCAGCTTGGGGGAGAGCAATCAGCCCCAGCATTTT.

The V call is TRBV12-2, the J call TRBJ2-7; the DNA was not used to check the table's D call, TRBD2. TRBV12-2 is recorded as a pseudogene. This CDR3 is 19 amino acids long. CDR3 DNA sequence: TGTGCAAGTCGCTTAGGGTCGGGACTAGCGGGAGGGCCCTCCTACGAGCAGTACTTC. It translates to CASRLGSGLAGGPSYEQYF.

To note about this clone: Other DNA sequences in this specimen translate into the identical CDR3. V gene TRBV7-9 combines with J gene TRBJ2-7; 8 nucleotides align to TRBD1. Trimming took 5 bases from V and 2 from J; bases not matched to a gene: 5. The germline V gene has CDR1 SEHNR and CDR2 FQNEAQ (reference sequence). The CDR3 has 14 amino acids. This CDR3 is CASSPGTGPYEQYF. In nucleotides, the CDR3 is TGTGCCAGCAGCCCCGGGACAGGTCCCTACGAGCAGTACTTC. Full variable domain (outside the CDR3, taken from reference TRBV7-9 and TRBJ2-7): DTGVSQNPRHKITKRGQNVTFRCDPISEHNRLYWYRQTLGQGPEFLTYFQNEAQLEKSRLLSDRFSAERPKGSFSTLEIQRTEQGDSAMYLCASSPGTGPYEQYFGPGTRLTVT.

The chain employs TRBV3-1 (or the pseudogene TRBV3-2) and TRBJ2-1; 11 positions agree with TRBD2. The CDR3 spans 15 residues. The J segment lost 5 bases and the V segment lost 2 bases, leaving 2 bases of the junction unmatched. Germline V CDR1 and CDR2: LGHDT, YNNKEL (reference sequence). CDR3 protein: CASSQTSGGNNEQFF. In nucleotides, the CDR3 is TGTGCCAGCAGCCAAACTAGCGGGGGTAACAATGAGCAGTTCTTC.

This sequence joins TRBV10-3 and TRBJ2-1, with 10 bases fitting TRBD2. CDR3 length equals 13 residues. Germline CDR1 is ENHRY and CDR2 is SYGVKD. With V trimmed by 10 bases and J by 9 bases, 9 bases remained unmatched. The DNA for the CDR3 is TGTGCCACCCAAGGGACTAGCGTGGGTGAGCAGTTCTTC. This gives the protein CATQGTSVGEQFF.

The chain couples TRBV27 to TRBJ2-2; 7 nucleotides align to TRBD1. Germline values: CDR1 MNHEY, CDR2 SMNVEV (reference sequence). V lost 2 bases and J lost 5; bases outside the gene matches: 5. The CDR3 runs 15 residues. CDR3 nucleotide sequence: TGTGCCAGCAGTTTAGGGGCAGGGGGAACCGGGGAGCTGTTTTTT. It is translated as CASSLGAGGTGELFF.

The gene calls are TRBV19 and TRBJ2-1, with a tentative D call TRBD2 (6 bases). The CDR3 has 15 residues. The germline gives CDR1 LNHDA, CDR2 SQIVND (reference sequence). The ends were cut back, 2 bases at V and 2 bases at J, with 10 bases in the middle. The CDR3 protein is CASSIIGEAYNEQFF. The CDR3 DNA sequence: TGTGCCAGTAGTATAATCGGGGAGGCCTACAATGAGCAGTTCTTC.

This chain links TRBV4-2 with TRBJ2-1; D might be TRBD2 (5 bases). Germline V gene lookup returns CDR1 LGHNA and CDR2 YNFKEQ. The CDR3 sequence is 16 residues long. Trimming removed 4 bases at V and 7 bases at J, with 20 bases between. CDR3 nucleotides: TGTGCCAGCAGCCTGAGTGAGCGGCTCCCAGAGAATGAGCAGTTCTTC. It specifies CASSLSERLPENEQFF.

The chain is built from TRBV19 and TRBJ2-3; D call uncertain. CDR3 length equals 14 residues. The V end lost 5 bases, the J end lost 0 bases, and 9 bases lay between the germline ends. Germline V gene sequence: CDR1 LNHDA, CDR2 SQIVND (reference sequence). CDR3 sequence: CASSPLSSTDTQYF. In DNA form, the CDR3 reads TGTGCCAGTAGTCCCTTATCTAGCACAGATACGCAGTATTTT.

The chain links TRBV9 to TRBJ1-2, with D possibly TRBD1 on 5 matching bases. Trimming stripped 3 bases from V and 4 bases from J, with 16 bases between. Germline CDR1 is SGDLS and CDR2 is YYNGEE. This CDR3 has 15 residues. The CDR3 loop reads CASSAAPDTFYGYTF. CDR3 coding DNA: TGTGCCAGCAGCGCCGCCCCGGACACCTTCTATGGCTACACCTTC. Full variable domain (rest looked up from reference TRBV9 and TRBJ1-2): DSGVTQTPKHLITATGQRVTLRCSPRSGDLSVYWYQQSLDQGLQFLIQYYNGEERAKGNILERFSAQQFPDLHSELNLSSLELGDSALYFCASSAAPDTFYGYTFGSGTRLTVV.

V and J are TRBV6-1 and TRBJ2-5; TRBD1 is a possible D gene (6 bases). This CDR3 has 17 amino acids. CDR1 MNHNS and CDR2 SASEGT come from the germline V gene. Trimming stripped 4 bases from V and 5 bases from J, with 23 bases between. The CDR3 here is CASSGNEPYRAGETQYF. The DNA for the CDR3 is TGTGCCAGCAGTGGGAACGAACCATACAGGGCGGGCGAGACCCAGTACTTC.

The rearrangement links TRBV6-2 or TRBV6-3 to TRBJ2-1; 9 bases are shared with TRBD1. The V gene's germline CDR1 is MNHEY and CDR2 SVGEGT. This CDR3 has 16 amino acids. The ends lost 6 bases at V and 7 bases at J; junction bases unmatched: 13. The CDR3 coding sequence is TGTGCCAGCAGCCGCCCCGGGACAGGGACCTTAAATGAGCAGTTCTTC. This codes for CASSRPGTGTLNEQFF.

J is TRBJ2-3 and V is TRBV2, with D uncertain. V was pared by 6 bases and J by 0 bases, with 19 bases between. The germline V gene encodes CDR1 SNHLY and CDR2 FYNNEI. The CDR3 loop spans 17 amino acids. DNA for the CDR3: TGTGCCAGCAGGGTCAGAGGCGGTCGGGTTAGCACAGATACGCAGTATTTT. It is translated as CASRVRGGRVSTDTQYF.

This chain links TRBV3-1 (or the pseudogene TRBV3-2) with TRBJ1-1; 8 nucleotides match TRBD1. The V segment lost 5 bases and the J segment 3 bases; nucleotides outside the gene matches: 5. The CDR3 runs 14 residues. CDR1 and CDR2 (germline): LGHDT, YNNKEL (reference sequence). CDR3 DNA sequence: TGTGCCAGCAGCTTGATGACAGGGGACACTGAAGCTTTCTTT. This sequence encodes CASSLMTGDTEAFF.

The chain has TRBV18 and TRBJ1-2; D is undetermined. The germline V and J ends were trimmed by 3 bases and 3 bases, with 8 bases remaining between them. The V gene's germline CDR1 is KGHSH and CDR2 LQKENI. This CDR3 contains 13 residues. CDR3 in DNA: TGTGCCAGCTCACCTGGGGAGGACTATGGCTACACCTTC. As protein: CASSPGEDYGYTF.

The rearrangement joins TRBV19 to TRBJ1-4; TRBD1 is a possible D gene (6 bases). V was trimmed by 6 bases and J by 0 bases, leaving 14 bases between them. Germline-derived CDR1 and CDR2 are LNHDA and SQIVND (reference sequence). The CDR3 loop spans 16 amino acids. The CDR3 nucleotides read TGTGCCAGTAGCGAAAGGACAGCCGCAACTAATGAAAAACTGTTTTTT. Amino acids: CASSERTAATNEKLFF.

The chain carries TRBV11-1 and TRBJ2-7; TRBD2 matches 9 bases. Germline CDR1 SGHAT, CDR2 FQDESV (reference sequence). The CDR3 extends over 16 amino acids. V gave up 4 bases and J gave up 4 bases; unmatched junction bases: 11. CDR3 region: CASSSFGREGPYEQYF. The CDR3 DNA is TGTGCCAGCAGCTCCTTCGGGCGGGAGGGCCCATACGAGCAGTACTTC.

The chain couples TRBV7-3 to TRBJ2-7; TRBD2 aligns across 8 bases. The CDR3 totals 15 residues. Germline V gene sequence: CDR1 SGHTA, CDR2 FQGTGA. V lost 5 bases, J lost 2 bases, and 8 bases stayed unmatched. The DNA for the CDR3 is TGTGCCAGCAGCGCCTCGGGCGGGAGGACCTACGAGCAGTACTTC. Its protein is CASSASGGRTYEQYF.

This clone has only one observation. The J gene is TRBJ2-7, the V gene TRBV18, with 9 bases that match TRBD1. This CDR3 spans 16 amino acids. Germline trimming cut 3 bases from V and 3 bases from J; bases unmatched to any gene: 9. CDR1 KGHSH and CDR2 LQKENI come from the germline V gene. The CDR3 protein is CASSPPPGQGNYEQYF. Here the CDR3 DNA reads TGTGCCAGCTCACCCCCCCCGGGACAGGGAAACTACGAGCAGTACTTC.

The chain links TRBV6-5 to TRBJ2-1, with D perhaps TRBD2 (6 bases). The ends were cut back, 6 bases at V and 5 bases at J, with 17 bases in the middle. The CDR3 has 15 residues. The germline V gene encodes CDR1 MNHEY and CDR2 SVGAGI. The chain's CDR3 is CASRPSVPIHNEQFF. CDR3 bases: TGTGCCAGCAGGCCTAGCGTCCCCATTCACAATGAGCAGTTCTTC.

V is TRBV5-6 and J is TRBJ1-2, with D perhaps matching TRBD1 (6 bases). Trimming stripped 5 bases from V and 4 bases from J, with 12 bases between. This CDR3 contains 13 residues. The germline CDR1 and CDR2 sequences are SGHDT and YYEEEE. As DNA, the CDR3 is TGTGCCAGCAGTGATGCAGGGGTCTATGGCTACACCTTC. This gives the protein CASSDAGVYGYTF.

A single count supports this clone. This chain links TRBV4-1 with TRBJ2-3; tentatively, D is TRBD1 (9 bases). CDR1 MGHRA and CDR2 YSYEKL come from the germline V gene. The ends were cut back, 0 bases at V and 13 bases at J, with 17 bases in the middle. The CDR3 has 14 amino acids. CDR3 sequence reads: CASSQEGTGRGEYF. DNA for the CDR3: TGCGCCAGCAGCCAAGAAGGGACAGGGCGGGGGGAGTATTTT.